A selection of T cell receptor beta chains follows, all from one sample in a study of regulatory T cells in long-lasting Graves disease. TCRdb processed the multiplex PCR reads anew with MiXCR; each CDR3 protein has one entry. The data contain approximately 310,000 distinct CDR3 sequences, about a sixth of them singletons. The sample consisted of peripheral blood mononuclear cells (PBMCs), taken at new diagnosis, from a patient treated with antithyroid drugs. The receptors derive from a female donor with Graves disease. CDR3s include the opening cysteine and the closing phenylalanine or tryptophan. Each record gives: D gene, CDR3 length, J gene, clone size, V gene, CDR3 DNA, CDR3 protein. D genes are given only for firm matches. Clone size is not always given. Where it is, it says once, few, many or a class for expanded clones.

- 16 TRBJ1-6 many TRBV12-3/TRBV12-4 TGTGCCAGCAGCCTCCGGGACGGGAGCATAGGATCACCCCTCCACTTT CASSLRDGSIGSPLHF
- 15 TRBJ1-1 many TRBV10-3 TGTGCCATCAGTGTGTCGACAGGCTCCTCTGAAGGTGCTTTCTTT CAISVSTGSSEGAFF
TRBD2 19 TRBJ2-7 - TRBV7-9 TGTGCCAGCAGCTTAGGGAATAGCGGGAGCTCAGTTACCACTAGAGAGCAGTACTTC CASSLGNSGSSVTTREQYF
- 15 TRBJ2-2 - TRBV19 TGTGCCAGTAGTTGGGGACTCTCGACGGGCGGGGAGCTGTTTTTT CASSWGLSTGGELFF
- 15 TRBJ1-1 many TRBV28 TGTGCCAGCAGTTTACCCTCGCGGGGGTCGACTGAAGCTTTCTTT CASSLPSRGSTEAFF
- 15 TRBJ2-2 many TRBV6-1 TGTGCCAGCAGTGAAGCTACCGGGGGCACCGGGGAGCTGTTTTTT CASSEATGGTGELFF
- 16 TRBJ2-5 many TRBV7-9 TGTGCCAGCAGCTTAGCGTCCAGGACGGCAGCGGGGACCCAGTACTTC CASSLASRTAAGTQYF
- 12 TRBJ1-4 - TRBV6-1 TGTGCCAGCACCGCAGGGTCCGGGGGACTGTTTTTT CASTAGSGGLFF
- 17 TRBJ1-5 many TRBV4-2 TGTGCCAGCAGCCCTTATCTGGACAGCAGCAGCAATCAGCCCCAGCATTTT CASSPYLDSSSNQPQHF
TRBD1 14 TRBJ1-2 many TRBV6-1 TGTGCCAGCACCACGGACAGGGTCGGCTATGGCTACACCTTC CASTTDRVGYGYTF
TRBD2 16 TRBJ2-1 many TRBV10-3 TGTGCCATCAGTGAGTCAGGGACTAGCGGAGGTAATGAGCAGTTCTTC CAISESGTSGGNEQFF
TRBD1 15 TRBJ1-2 many TRBV12-3/TRBV12-4 TGTGCCAGCAGTTACCGGACAGGGCAAAGTGGGGGCTACACCTTC CASSYRTGQSGGYTF
TRBD1 16 TRBJ1-1 many TRBV30 TGTGCCTGGAGAATTTCGGGACAGGGCTTTTTAGCTGAAGCTTTCTTT CAWRISGQGFLAEAFF
TRBD1 15 TRBJ1-1 few TRBV10-2 TGCGCCAGCAGCGCTTCCGGGACAGGGGGCGCTGAAGCTTTCTTT CASSASGTGGAEAFF
- 13 TRBJ2-7 - TRBV7-2 TGTGCCAGCAGCTTACCCAACTCCTACGAGCAGTACTTC CASSLPNSYEQYF
TRBD1 17 TRBJ2-7 - TRBV19 TGTGCCAGTAGTATACCCCCCCGACAGGGGGCGGGATACGAGCAGTACTTC CASSIPPRQGAGYEQYF
- 12 TRBJ1-5 few TRBV6-2/TRBV6-3 TGTGCCAGCAGGGACCAGAATCAGCCCCAGCATTTT CASRDQNQPQHF
- 14 TRBJ1-2 many TRBV12-5 TGTGCTAGTGGTTTGCCGCCGGCCAACTATGGCTACACCTTC CASGLPPANYGYTF
TRBD1 17 TRBJ1-1 - TRBV28 TGTGCCAGCAGTATTTGGGACAGGGGGCGAGTCAACACTGAAGCTTTCTTT CASSIWDRGRVNTEAFF
- 13 TRBJ1-5 many TRBV5-1 TGCGCCAGCAGCTTGGGTTGGAATCAGCCCCAGCATTTT CASSLGWNQPQHF
TRBD1 14 TRBJ1-2 - TRBV6-1 TGTGCCAGCAACCCAAAAACAGGGGTCTCTGGCTACACCTTC CASNPKTGVSGYTF
- 15 TRBJ1-5 few TRBV28 TGTGCCAGCAGTTTAGCAGGGGAACACAATCAGCCCCAGCATTTT CASSLAGEHNQPQHF
- 16 TRBJ2-3 - TRBV10-1 TGCGCCAGCAGTGAGTTGGAGCGGTCTAGCACAGATACGCAGTATTTT CASSELERSSTDTQYF
TRBD2 13 TRBJ2-7 many TRBV28 TGTGCCAGCCTCACAGCGGGAGCGGGGGAGCAGTACTTC CASLTAGAGEQYF
- 12 TRBJ2-2 many TRBV11-2 TGTGCCAGCAGCTCCCGACCCGGGGAGCTGTTTTTT CASSSRPGELFF
- 13 TRBJ2-3 many TRBV19 TGTGCCAGTATGGGGAGAAGCACAGATACGCAGTATTTT CASMGRSTDTQYF
TRBD2 14 TRBJ2-3 many TRBV18 TGTGCCAGCTCACCGAGGTCTAGCGGAGATACGCAGTATTTT CASSPRSSGDTQYF
TRBD2 16 TRBJ2-3 many TRBV28 TGTGCCAGCAGCCCTGCATCTTCGGGGGGGGCAGATACGCAGTATTTT CASSPASSGGADTQYF
- 15 TRBJ1-1 - TRBV6-2/TRBV6-3 TGTGCCAGCAGCCGGGGACGGCCAGGCGTCACTGAAGCTTTCTTT CASSRGRPGVTEAFF
- 17 TRBJ2-3 - TRBV29-1 TGCAGCGCTGTGCAGGGTTTCGACCTCATTAGCACAGATACGCAGTATTTT CSAVQGFDLISTDTQYF
- 14 TRBJ1-5 many TRBV7-8 TGTGCCAGCAGCTTGGCCGGGACCAATCAGCCCCAGCATTTT CASSLAGTNQPQHF
- 15 TRBJ2-2 many TRBV28 TGTGCCAGCAATAGTGACAGCACGAACACCGGGGAGCTGTTTTTT CASNSDSTNTGELFF
- 16 TRBJ2-3 many TRBV10-3 TGTGCCATCAGTGAGCCACGGACAGCTAGCACAGATACGCAGTATTTT CAISEPRTASTDTQYF
- 15 TRBJ2-3 many TRBV6-2/TRBV6-3 TGTGCCAGCAGTAAGGAAGGGGAAGGGAGAGATACGCAGTATTTT CASSKEGEGRDTQYF
- 16 TRBJ1-2 many TRBV19 TGTGCCAGTACCTCCCCACGTACGTCCAACAGGGTTGGCTACACCTTC CASTSPRTSNRVGYTF
- 14 TRBJ1-2 many TRBV12-3/TRBV12-4 TGTGCCAGCAACCTCGGGGTAGGGGCGAATGGCTACACCTTC CASNLGVGANGYTF
- 16 TRBJ2-5 many TRBV7-9 TGTGCCAGCAGCTTCGGGCTCAGTGCGCTCCAAGAGACCCAGTACTTC CASSFGLSALQETQYF
- 15 TRBJ1-1 many TRBV11-2 TGTGCCAGCAGCCCCCTGGGGGCAGGGAACACTGAAGCTTTCTTT CASSPLGAGNTEAFF
TRBD2 19 TRBJ2-1 many TRBV19 TGTGCCAGTACCTCCTTTGGGACTAGCGGGAGTACAGTGTACAATGAGCAGTTCTTC CASTSFGTSGSTVYNEQFF
- 15 TRBJ2-7 many TRBV2 TGTGCCAGCAGTGAAGCGGGGGCACTTTCCTACGAGCAGTACTTC CASSEAGALSYEQYF
- 13 TRBJ1-4 - TRBV28 TGTGGCAGCAGAACAGAGGCCGATGAAAAACTGTTTTTT CGSRTEADEKLFF
TRBD1 14 TRBJ1-1 - TRBV6-1 TGTGCCAGCAGTTACAAGACAGGGGGGACTGAAGCTTTCTTT CASSYKTGGTEAFF
TRBD2 13 TRBJ2-7 many TRBV28 TGTGCCACCTCAAATAGCGGGAGGGACGAGCAGTACTTC CATSNSGRDEQYF
TRBD1 15 TRBJ2-4 few TRBV27 TGTGCCAGCATGGCGATAAGGGGGCTGGGAAACATTCAGTACTTC CASMAIRGLGNIQYF
- 15 TRBJ1-3 - TRBV6-1 TGTGCCAGCAGTGGGCCGCCGAGCTCTGGAAACACCATATATTTT CASSGPPSSGNTIYF
TRBD1 16 TRBJ1-1 many TRBV27 TGTGCCAGCACTCCCACTCCCGGGACAGCCAGTACTGAAGCTTTCTTT CASTPTPGTASTEAFF
- 15 TRBJ1-2 - TRBV12-3/TRBV12-4 TGTGCCAGCAGTTTAACTTCGGTTCCTCATTACGGCTACACCTTC CASSLTSVPHYGYTF
- 14 TRBJ2-3 many TRBV19 TGTGCCAGTAAAAGGACCGCTAGCACAGATACGCAGTATTTT CASKRTASTDTQYF
TRBD2 16 TRBJ2-7 many TRBV6-1 TGTGCCAGCAGTGAAGCGGAAGCGGGAGGGCCGGGTGAGCAGTACTTC CASSEAEAGGPGEQYF
TRBD1 15 TRBJ2-2 - TRBV2 TGTGCCAGCAGTGAGGGACAGGGATGGACCGGGGAGCTGTTTTTT CASSEGQGWTGELFF
TRBD2 14 TRBJ2-1 - TRBV4-1 TGCGCCAGCAGCACACTAGCGGGATGGAATGAGCAGTTCTTC CASSTLAGWNEQFF
TRBD1 16 TRBJ1-1 - TRBV6-2/TRBV6-3 TGTGCCAGCAGGAACCAACAGGGGGGGCTAGACACTGAAGCTTTCTTT CASRNQQGGLDTEAFF
- 13 TRBJ2-7 many TRBV7-9 TGTGCCAGCAGCTTACGACAGAGCTACGAGCAGTACTTC CASSLRQSYEQYF